This T cell receptor beta chain was found in a study of blood T cell repertoires in COVID-19. Study-level background: The samples span acute and convalescent COVID-19 from the United States, Italy and Spain.

How the authors handled the data: Quantification of nucleated cells was approximated via reference gene primer amplification. Measured with immunoSEQ multiplex PCR; TCRdb has only the in-frame clones, and not every one. Clone size and the V and J calls come from that table; the DNA yielded D and trimming. The data show 90,000 to 120,000 clones, around 90% seen once. The V end lost 6 bases, the J end lost 3 bases, and 6 bases lay between the germline ends. This CDR3 has 12 residues. Sequenced sample: peripheral blood. The chain couples TRBV12-3 or TRBV12-4 to TRBJ2-1, with D hard to call. This sequence originates from a man between 65 and 80 years old with acute or convalescent COVID-19. DNA for the CDR3: TGTGCCAGCAGCCCTAACTACAATGAGCAGTTCTTC. This translates into CASSPNYNEQFF.